In this sample, the clone carrying this T cell receptor (beta chain) turned up a few times. Antigen: not known. This record belongs to a study of cytomegalovirus exposure and HLA in healthy donors. There are 15 residues in the CDR3. With 3 bases removed from V and 4 bases from J, the gap between germline ends came to 14 bases. Germline loops: CDR1 SGDLS, CDR2 YYNGEE. This PCR relied on a set of 60 Vbeta primers and 13 Jbeta primers. This table comes from immunoSEQ multiplex PCR, and its TCRdb copy is limited to in-frame clones, with some not included. The table includes roughly 110,000 clones, roughly 80% detected once. The study's findings and limits: Some V segments, including TRBV6-2 and TRBV6-3, were excluded as indistinguishable. Earlier analysis yielded a pattern in which most TCR beta V segments were productive about 90% or about 30% of the time.

This receptor was taken from a man aged 60-69 years in good health and CMV-seronegative. The sample was PBMCs. This chain joins TRBV9 and TRBJ2-1; D gene ambiguous. The CDR3 region has the DNA TGTGCCAGCAGCGCCCTGAGCAATCCTTACAATGAGCAGTTCTTC. The encoded protein is CASSALSNPYNEQFF.